This T cell receptor beta chain was found in a study of cytomegalovirus exposure and HLA in healthy donors. Losses at the gene ends were 8 bases for V and 3 bases for J; bases not matched to a gene: 9. Germline V lookup: CDR1 SNHLY, CDR2 FYNNEI. The CDR3 sequence is 15 residues long. The PCR employed 60 Vbeta primers together with 13 Jbeta primers. The method was immunoSEQ multiplex PCR; TCRdb's version includes in-frame clones alone and lacks a portion of them. The sample yields more than 100,000 clones, roughly 80% seen once. As concerns this clone: The antigen is unknown.

Whole-study results and caveats: TCR beta V segments were, for the most part, productive about 87% or about 30% of the time in an earlier analysis. Later findings reportedly placed an Asian-associated ancestry cluster below the approximately 700-donor mean for N-insertions. Follow-up analysis later connected one missense variant in DCLRE1C with trimming of TCR beta V- and J-genes.

Samples came from healthy bone marrow donors. This chain connects TRBV2 to TRBJ2-1; the match to TRBD2 covers 8 bases. The source material was PBMCs. The receptor was derived from a man aged 45-65 years in good health and CMV-seronegative. The CDR3 DNA sequence: TGTGCCAGCTACCACCGCGGGGGGAACTACAATGAGCAGTTCTTC. Residues: CASYHRGGNYNEQFF.